This T cell receptor (beta chain) was sequenced in a study of blood T cell repertoires in COVID-19. Turning to the study itself: Whether acute or convalescent, the COVID-19 samples came from the United States, Italy and Spain. Sources were T cells, B-cell-depleted T cells, or PBMCs; the material itself was cDNA or gDNA.

Sequencing was performed with immunoSEQ multiplex PCR; in TCRdb, only in-frame clones are kept and a portion is missing. The repertoire holds some 120,000 clones, with 70% to 80% as singletons. In its sample, this clone was seen once. CDR1 SGHNT and CDR2 YENEEA come from the germline V gene. V was pared by 1 base and J by 1 base, with 16 bases between. The CDR3 contains 17 residues. This clonotype was obtained from a man aged 40-55 years with active or convalescent COVID-19. Sequenced material: peripheral blood. The gene calls are TRBV11-3 and TRBJ1-2; D remains ambiguous. Written as DNA, the CDR3 is TGTGCCAGCAGCTTAGGGTTGAAGGGAGGAATTAACTATGGCTACACCTTC. Translated, it gives CASSLGLKGGINYGYTF. Filled out from reference TRBV11-3 and TRBJ1-2, the complete variable domain reads EAGVVQSPRYKIIEKKQPVAFWCNPISGHNTLYWYLQNLGQGPELLIRYENEEAVDDSQLPKDRFSAERLKGVDSTLKIQPAELGDSAVYLCASSLGLKGGINYGYTFGSGTRLTVV.